This entry features one T cell receptor (beta chain) sequence. The sample is drawn from a study of blood T cell repertoires in COVID-19. This table comes from immunoSEQ multiplex PCR, and its TCRdb copy is limited to in-frame clones, with some not included. The table includes about 300,000 clones, 70% to 85% detected once. This CDR3 region has 13 residues. V gave up 5 bases and J gave up 5 bases; unmatched junction bases: 5. CDR1 ENHRY and CDR2 SYGVKD come from the germline V gene. The V call is TRBV10-3, the J call TRBJ1-2, with TRBD1 identical over 7 bases. This receptor was obtained from a human donor with COVID-19, enrolled during active disease. The donor label of this sample is uncertain. Sequences were obtained from peripheral blood. The CDR3 region is CAISKGTDYGYTF. Written as DNA, the CDR3 is TGTGCCATCAGTAAGGGGACAGATTATGGCTACACCTTC.